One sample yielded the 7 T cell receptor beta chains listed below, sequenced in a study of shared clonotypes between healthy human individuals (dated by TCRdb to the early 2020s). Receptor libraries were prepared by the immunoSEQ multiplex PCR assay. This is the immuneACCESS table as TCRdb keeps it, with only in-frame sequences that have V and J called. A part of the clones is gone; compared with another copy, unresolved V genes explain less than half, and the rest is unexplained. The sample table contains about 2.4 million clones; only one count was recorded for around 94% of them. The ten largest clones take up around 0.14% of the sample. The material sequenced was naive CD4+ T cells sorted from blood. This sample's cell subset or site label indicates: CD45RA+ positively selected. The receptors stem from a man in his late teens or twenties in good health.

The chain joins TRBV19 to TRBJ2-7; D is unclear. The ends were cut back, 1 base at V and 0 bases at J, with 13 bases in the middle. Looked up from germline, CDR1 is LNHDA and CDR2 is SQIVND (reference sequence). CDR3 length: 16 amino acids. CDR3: CASSIGPATSSYEQYF. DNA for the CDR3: TGTGCCAGTAGTATAGGTCCAGCGACCTCCTCCTACGAGCAGTACTTC.

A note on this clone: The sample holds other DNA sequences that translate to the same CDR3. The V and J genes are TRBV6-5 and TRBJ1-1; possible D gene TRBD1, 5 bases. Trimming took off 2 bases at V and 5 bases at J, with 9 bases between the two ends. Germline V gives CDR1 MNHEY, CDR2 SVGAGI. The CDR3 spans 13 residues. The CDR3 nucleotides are TGTGCCAGCAGTTACCCGGGACGGACTGAAGCTTTCTTT. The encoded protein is CASSYPGRTEAFF.

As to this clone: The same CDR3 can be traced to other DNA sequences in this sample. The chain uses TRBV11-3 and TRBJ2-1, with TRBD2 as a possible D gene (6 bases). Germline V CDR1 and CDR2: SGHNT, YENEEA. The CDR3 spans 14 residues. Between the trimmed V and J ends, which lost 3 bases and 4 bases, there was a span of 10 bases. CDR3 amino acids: CASSLGGSYNEQFF. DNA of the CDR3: TGTGCCAGCAGCTTGGGGGGTTCATACAATGAGCAGTTCTTC.

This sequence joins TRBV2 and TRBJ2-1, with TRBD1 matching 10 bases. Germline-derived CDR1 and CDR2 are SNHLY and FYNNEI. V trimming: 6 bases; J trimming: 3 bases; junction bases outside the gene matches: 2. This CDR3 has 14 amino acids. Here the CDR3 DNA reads TGTGCCAGCAGCGGGGACAGGGGCTACAATGAGCAGTTCTTC. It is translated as CASSGDRGYNEQFF.

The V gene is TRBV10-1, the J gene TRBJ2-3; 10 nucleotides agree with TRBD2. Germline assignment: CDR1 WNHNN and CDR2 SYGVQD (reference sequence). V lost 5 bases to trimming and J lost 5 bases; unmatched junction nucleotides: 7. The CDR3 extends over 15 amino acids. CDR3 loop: CASSRSGTSEDTQYF. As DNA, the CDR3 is TGCGCCAGCAGTCGATCCGGGACTAGCGAAGATACGCAGTATTTT.

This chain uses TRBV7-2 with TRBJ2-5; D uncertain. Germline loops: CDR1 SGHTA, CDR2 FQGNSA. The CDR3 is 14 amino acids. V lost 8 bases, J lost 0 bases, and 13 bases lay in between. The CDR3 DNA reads TGTGCCAGCTCCGCGTGGGGAAACCAAGAGACCCAGTACTTC. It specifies CASSAWGNQETQYF.

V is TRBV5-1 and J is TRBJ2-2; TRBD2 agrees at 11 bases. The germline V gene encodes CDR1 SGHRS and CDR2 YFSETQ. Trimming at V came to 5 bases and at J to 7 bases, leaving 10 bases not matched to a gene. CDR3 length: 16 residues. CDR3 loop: CASRPLAGDYSGELFF. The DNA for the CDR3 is TGCGCCAGCAGACCACTAGCGGGAGATTATAGCGGGGAGCTGTTTTTT.